One sample yielded the 23 T cell receptor beta chains listed below, sequenced in a study of cytomegalovirus exposure and HLA in healthy donors. PCR primers comprised 60 Vbeta and 13 Jbeta primers. TCRdb's table, derived via immunoSEQ multiplex PCR, lists solely in-frame clones and lacks some. The sample consists of approximately 150,000 clones, under 80% of them appearing once. Material for sequencing was PBMCs. The source of these receptors is a human donor in good health.

This chain joins TRBV4-1 and TRBJ1-1; 7 nucleotides align to TRBD1. The CDR3 is made up of 15 amino acids. Germline CDR1 is MGHRA and CDR2 is YSYEKL. Trimming took 3 bases from V and 3 from J; bases not matched to a gene: 7. Written as DNA, the CDR3 is TGCGCCAGCAGCCAGACAGGGTTTGAGGACACTGAAGCTTTCTTT. Translation: CASSQTGFEDTEAFF.

This chain links TRBV19 with TRBJ2-1; no reliable D call. The CDR3 consists of 12 residues. Per germline, CDR1 LNHDA and CDR2 SQIVND (reference sequence). Trimming removed 0 bases at V and 10 bases at J, with 7 bases between. Here the CDR3 DNA reads TGTGCCAGTAGTATAGACAGGTCCGAGCAGTTCTTC. Translation: CASSIDRSEQFF.

The chain has TRBV9 and TRBJ1-6, with D maybe TRBD1 (5 bases). The V and J ends lost 3 bases and 8 bases respectively, with 12 bases between them. Per the germline V gene, CDR1 is SGDLS and CDR2 is YYNGEE. The CDR3 covers 14 residues. The CDR3 loop is CASSGSRADSPLHF. CDR3 DNA sequence: TGTGCCAGCAGCGGGAGCAGGGCGGATTCACCCCTCCACTTT.

This clone was seen more than once but under ten times. V gene TRBV19 combines with J gene TRBJ1-2; the D gene is possibly TRBD1 (6 bases). The CDR3 totals 12 residues. V lost 5 bases and J lost 7, with 11 bases in between. CDR1 and CDR2 from the germline V gene are LNHDA and SQIVND (reference sequence). DNA for the CDR3: TGTGCCAGTAGTCTCAGGGGCGGTGGCTACACCTTC. Translated, it gives CASSLRGGGYTF.

The V gene is TRBV7-9, the J gene TRBJ1-2; 9 bases fit TRBD1. V lost 1 base, J lost 6 bases, and 3 bases stayed unmatched. The germline gives CDR1 SEHNR, CDR2 FQNEAQ (reference sequence). The CDR3 runs 14 residues. CDR3 DNA: TGTGCCAGCAGCTTAGACAGGGGGCTGGATGGCTACACCTTC. This sequence encodes CASSLDRGLDGYTF.

This chain joins TRBV19 and TRBJ1-2; TRBD1 might be the D (6 bases). CDR3 length equals 17 residues. V was clipped by 5 bases and J by 8 bases, with 27 bases between them. Germline V gene data show CDR1 as LNHDA and CDR2 as SQIVND (reference sequence). The CDR3: CASSPYGGGAGVGGYTF. Written as DNA, the CDR3 is TGTGCCAGTAGTCCCTACGGAGGGGGTGCGGGGGTTGGAGGCTACACCTTC. Looking up the rest from reference TRBV19 and TRBJ1-2 gives the full variable domain: DGGITQSPKYLFRKEGQNVTLSCEQNLNHDAMYWYRQDPGQGLRLIYYSQIVNDFQKGDIAEGYSVSREKKESFPLTVTSAQKNPTAFYLCASSPYGGGAGVGGYTFGSGTRLTVV.

This clone was observed a single time. The gene calls are TRBV6-1 and TRBJ2-7, with TRBD1 matching over 9 bases. Trimming cost V 1 base and J 1 base; bases outside gene matches: 2. CDR1 is MNHNS, CDR2 SASEGT, per germline. This CDR3 is built from 15 residues. The CDR3 region is CASSEEGTGSYEQYF. The CDR3 bases are TGTGCCAGCAGTGAAGAAGGGACAGGGTCCTACGAGCAGTACTTC.

The V gene is TRBV11-2, the J gene TRBJ2-1, with TRBD2 matching over 16 bases. This CDR3 spans 19 amino acids. Germline V gene lookup returns CDR1 SGHAT and CDR2 FQNNGV. V was pared by 3 bases and J by 8 bases, with 13 bases of the junction left unmatched. The CDR3 DNA reads as TGTGCCAGCAGCTTGTGGCCTGGGGGGACTAGCGGGGGGGATGATGAGCAGTTCTTC. Amino acids: CASSLWPGGTSGGDDEQFF.

The chain is built from TRBV9 and TRBJ1-2; unclear D gene. CDR1 SGDLS and CDR2 YYNGEE come from the germline V gene. Trimming cost V 0 bases and J 4 bases, with 4 bases left between them. CDR3 length: 12 amino acids. The CDR3 here is CASSVGSYGYTF. In DNA form, the CDR3 reads TGTGCCAGCAGCGTAGGCAGCTATGGCTACACCTTC.

The chain has TRBV30 and TRBJ2-2; TRBD1 might be the D (6 bases). V shed 2 bases and J shed 4 bases, with 8 bases lying between them. The length of the CDR3 is 13 residues. CDR1 is GTSNPN and CDR2 is SVGIG in the germline V gene (reference sequence). The CDR3 DNA is TGTGCCTGGAGTCAGGGGTTCACCGGGGAGCTGTTTTTT. Its translation: CAWSQGFTGELFF.

The sample holds a few counts of this clone. The chain carries TRBV30 and TRBJ2-2; 10 nucleotides agree with TRBD2. The CDR3 is 17 amino acids. Germline assignment: CDR1 GTSNPN and CDR2 SVGIG (reference sequence). V lost 5 bases, J lost 5 bases, and 14 bases stayed unmatched. The CDR3 loop is CAWGSLAGGLPTGELFF. The CDR3 bases are TGTGCCTGGGGTTCGTTAGCGGGGGGCCTCCCGACCGGGGAGCTGTTTTTT.

The table lists this clone with a few counts. The rearrangement joins TRBV7-9 to TRBJ1-2; the match to TRBD1 covers 8 bases. This CDR3 is built from 14 residues. V lost 5 bases to trimming and J lost 4 bases; unmatched junction nucleotides: 6. Germline V CDR1 and CDR2: SEHNR, FQNEAQ (reference sequence). The CDR3 spells CASSRDRPTYGYTF. The CDR3 DNA sequence: TGTGCCAGCAGCCGGGACAGGCCGACCTATGGCTACACCTTC.

The chain couples TRBV7-2 to TRBJ2-5, with TRBD2 identical over 10 bases. The CDR3 spans 17 residues. Trimming at V came to 1 base and at J to 4 bases, leaving 9 bases not matched to a gene. The germline V gene has CDR1 SGHTA and CDR2 FQGNSA. CDR3 residues: CASSLVVSGGAGETQYF. CDR3 nucleotides: TGTGCCAGCAGCTTAGTGGTCAGCGGGGGGGCCGGAGAGACCCAGTACTTC. Full variable domain (missing parts from reference TRBV7-2 and TRBJ2-5): GAGVSQSPSNKVTEKGKDVELRCDPISGHTALYWYRQSLGQGLEFLIYFQGNSAPDKSGLPSDRFSAERTGGSVSTLTIQRTQQEDSAVYLCASSLVVSGGAGETQYFGPGTRLLVL.

V and J are TRBV7-9 and TRBJ2-2, with D unclear. V was pared by 3 bases and J by 6 bases, with 26 bases between. Germline loops: CDR1 SEHNR, CDR2 FQNEAQ (reference sequence). The CDR3 runs 19 residues. CDR3 amino acids: CASSFSNPGLERPAGELFF. CDR3 coding DNA: TGTGCCAGCAGCTTTAGTAATCCTGGGTTGGAGCGTCCCGCCGGGGAGCTGTTTTTT.

The rearrangement uses TRBV2 and TRBJ2-3; 9 bases are a match to TRBD2. V shed 9 bases and J 1 base; nucleotides not matched to a gene: 14. The germline gives CDR1 SNHLY, CDR2 FYNNEI. The CDR3 is 17 amino acids. The CDR3: CASPGSASGVRTDTQYF. The CDR3 bases are TGTGCCAGTCCTGGATCGGCTAGCGGGGTCCGCACAGATACGCAGTATTTT.

This clone appeared once. This chain links TRBV5-4 with TRBJ1-1; 10 bases line up with TRBD1. This CDR3 is 17 amino acids long. Germline CDR1 and CDR2: SGHNT and YYREEE (reference sequence). J was trimmed by 3 bases and V by 2 bases; bases with no gene match: 10. The DNA of the CDR3 is TGTGCCAGCAGCTTCGTTGGGACAGGGGAATTTTACACTGAAGCTTTCTTT. Its translation is CASSFVGTGEFYTEAFF.

The chain uses TRBV6-5 and TRBJ1-1, with 12 bases lining up with TRBD1. Germline CDR1 is MNHEY and CDR2 is SVGAGI. With V trimmed by 0 bases and J by 6 bases, 5 bases remained unmatched. The CDR3 covers 16 residues. CDR3 sequence (DNA): TGTGCCAGCAGTTACTCGTCGGGACAGGGGGCACCTGAAGCTTTCTTT. The encoded protein is CASSYSSGQGAPEAFF.

V usage is TRBV29-1 and J usage is TRBJ2-5, with D tentatively TRBD2 (7 bases). The CDR3 loop spans 13 amino acids. Germline-derived CDR1 and CDR2 are SQVTM and ANQGSEA. With 6 bases removed from V and 1 base from J, the gap between germline ends came to 12 bases. CDR3 sequence reads: CSVKGGSQETQYF. The CDR3 bases are TGCAGCGTCAAGGGGGGGAGCCAAGAGACCCAGTACTTC.

The rearrangement joins TRBV7-9 to TRBJ2-7, with 11 bases matching TRBD1. Germline CDR1 reads SEHNR; CDR2 reads FQNEAQ (reference sequence). V lost 4 bases, J lost 1 base, and 6 bases stayed unmatched. The CDR3 covers 16 residues. In nucleotides, the CDR3 is TGTGCCAGCAGCTATTACGGACAGGGGGCATCCTACGAGCAGTACTTC. It encodes CASSYYGQGASYEQYF.

The chain is built from TRBV7-9 and TRBJ2-3; 10 bases are a match to TRBD2. Trimming at V came to 1 base and at J to 5 bases, leaving 15 bases not matched to a gene. From germline, CDR1 is SEHNR and CDR2 FQNEAQ (reference sequence). CDR3 length equals 19 residues. The CDR3: CASSLGGDERGGGEDTQYF. CDR3 sequence (DNA): TGTGCCAGCAGCTTAGGAGGGGACGAGCGGGGGGGCGGCGAAGATACGCAGTATTTT.

CDR3 protein: CASSPQLGQETQYF. The CDR3 nucleotides are TGCGCCAGCAGCCCCCAACTAGGACAAGAGACCCAGTACTTC. This chain connects TRBV5-1 to TRBJ2-5; tentatively, D is TRBD2 (5 bases). V was pared by 4 bases and J by 2 bases, with 12 bases between. Germline V CDR1 and CDR2: SGHRS, YFSETQ. This CDR3 region has 14 residues. The full variable domain, with the rest looked up from reference TRBV5-1 and TRBJ2-5, is KAGVTQTPRYLIKTRGQQVTLSCSPISGHRSVSWYQQTPGQGLQFLFEYFSETQRNKGNFPGRFSGRQFSNSRSEMNVSTLELGDSALYLCASSPQLGQETQYFGPGTRLLVL.

The genes are TRBV5-1 and TRBJ2-7; TRBD1 agrees at 8 bases. After removal of 0 bases from V and 3 bases from J, the junction contained 8 bases not matched to a gene. The V gene's germline CDR1 is SGHRS and CDR2 YFSETQ. This CDR3 is built from 16 residues. As DNA, the CDR3 is TGCGCCAGCAGCTTGGGGGTTGGGACAGGAATCTACGAGCAGTACTTC. Protein product: CASSLGVGTGIYEQYF.

The chain employs TRBV2 and TRBJ1-1, with 8 bases aligning to TRBD1. This CDR3 region has 14 residues. V was pared by 5 bases and J by 5 bases, with 7 bases of the junction left unmatched. In germline, CDR1 is SNHLY, CDR2 FYNNEI. The CDR3 sequence: CASSSSGGSTEAFF. DNA of the CDR3: TGTGCCAGCAGTTCATCAGGGGGCAGTACTGAAGCTTTCTTT.